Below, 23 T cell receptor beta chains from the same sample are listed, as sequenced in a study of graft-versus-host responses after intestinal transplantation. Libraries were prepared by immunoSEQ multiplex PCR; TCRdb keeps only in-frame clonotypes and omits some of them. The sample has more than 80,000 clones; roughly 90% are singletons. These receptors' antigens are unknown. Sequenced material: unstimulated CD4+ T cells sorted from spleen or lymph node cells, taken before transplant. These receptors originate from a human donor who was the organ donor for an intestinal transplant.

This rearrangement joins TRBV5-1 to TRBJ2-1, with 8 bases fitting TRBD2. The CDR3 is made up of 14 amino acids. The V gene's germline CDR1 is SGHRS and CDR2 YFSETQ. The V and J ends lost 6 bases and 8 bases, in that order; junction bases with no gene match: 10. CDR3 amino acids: CASTILREGDEQFF. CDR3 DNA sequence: TGCGCCAGCACTATCCTCCGGGAGGGGGATGAGCAGTTCTTC.

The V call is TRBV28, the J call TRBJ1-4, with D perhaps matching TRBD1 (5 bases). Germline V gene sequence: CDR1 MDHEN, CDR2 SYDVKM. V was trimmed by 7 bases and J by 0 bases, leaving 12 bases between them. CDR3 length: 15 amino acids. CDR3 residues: CASTGGGATNEKLFF. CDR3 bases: TGTGCCAGCACGGGCGGGGGGGCAACTAATGAAAAACTGTTTTTT.

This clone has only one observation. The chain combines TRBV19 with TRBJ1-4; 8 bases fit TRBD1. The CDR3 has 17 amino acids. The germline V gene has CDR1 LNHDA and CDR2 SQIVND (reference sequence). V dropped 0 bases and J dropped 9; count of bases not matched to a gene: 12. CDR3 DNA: TGTGCCAGTAGTATAGACCTCGGACAGGGCTTGCGAAAAAAACTGTTTTTT. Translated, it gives CASSIDLGQGLRKKLFF.

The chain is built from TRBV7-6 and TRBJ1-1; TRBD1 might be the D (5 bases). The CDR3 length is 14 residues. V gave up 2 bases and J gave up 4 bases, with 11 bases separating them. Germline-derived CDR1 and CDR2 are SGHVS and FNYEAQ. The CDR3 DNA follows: TGTGCCAGCAGCTTACAAGGGGCCGGCACTGAAGCTTTCTTT. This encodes CASSLQGAGTEAFF.

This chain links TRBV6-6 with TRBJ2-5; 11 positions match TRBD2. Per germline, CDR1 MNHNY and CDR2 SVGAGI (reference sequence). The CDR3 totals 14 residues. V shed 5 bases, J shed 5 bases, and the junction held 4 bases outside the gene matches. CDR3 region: CASSGLAGGETQYF. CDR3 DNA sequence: TGTGCCAGCAGTGGGTTAGCGGGAGGGGAGACCCAGTACTTC.

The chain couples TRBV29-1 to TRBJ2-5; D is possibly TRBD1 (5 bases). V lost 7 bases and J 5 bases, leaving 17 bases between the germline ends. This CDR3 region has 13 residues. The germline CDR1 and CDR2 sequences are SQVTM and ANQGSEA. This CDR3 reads CSGRGANRETQYF. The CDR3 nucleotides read TGCAGCGGGCGTGGGGCAAACCGGGAGACCCAGTACTTC.

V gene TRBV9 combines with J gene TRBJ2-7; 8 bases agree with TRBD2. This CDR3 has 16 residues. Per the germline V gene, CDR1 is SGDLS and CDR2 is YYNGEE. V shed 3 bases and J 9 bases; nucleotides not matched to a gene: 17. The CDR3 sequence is CASSADLQAGVDGQYF. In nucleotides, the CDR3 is TGTGCCAGCAGCGCCGACCTCCAAGCGGGGGTAGACGGGCAGTACTTC.

The CDR3 bases are TGTGCCAGCAGCCCCCGTCGGGGGGTATCCTACGAGCAGTACTTC. Its translation is CASSPRRGVSYEQYF. The J gene is TRBJ2-7, the V gene TRBV7-8, with 7 bases that match TRBD2. In germline, CDR1 is SGHVS, CDR2 FQNEAQ. The CDR3 extends over 15 amino acids. V lost 5 bases, J lost 1 base, and 8 bases stayed unmatched.

In nucleotides, the CDR3 is TGTGCCAGCAGCTTAGGTATCCAGGGCTATGGCTACACCTTC. Its protein product is CASSLGIQGYGYTF. This chain connects TRBV7-8 to TRBJ1-2, with D possibly matching TRBD1 (5 bases). Per the germline V gene, CDR1 is SGHVS and CDR2 is FQNEAQ. CDR3 size: 14 residues. V was cut by 1 base and J by 4 bases, with 10 bases left in between.

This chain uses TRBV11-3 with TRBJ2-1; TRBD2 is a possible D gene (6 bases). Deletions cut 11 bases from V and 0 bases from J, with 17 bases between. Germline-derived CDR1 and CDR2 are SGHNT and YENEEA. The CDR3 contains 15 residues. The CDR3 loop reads CASVEGSSSYNEQFF. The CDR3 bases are TGTGCCTCGGTGGAGGGGAGCAGCTCCTACAATGAGCAGTTCTTC.

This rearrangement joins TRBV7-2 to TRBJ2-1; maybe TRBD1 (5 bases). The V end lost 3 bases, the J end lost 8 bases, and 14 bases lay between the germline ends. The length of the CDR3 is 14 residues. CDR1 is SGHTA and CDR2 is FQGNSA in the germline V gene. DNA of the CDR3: TGTGCCAGCAGCTTCGCAGGGCCAAGGGATGAGCAGTTCTTC. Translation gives CASSFAGPRDEQFF. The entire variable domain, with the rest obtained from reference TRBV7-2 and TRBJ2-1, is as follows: GAGVSQSPSNKVTEKGKDVELRCDPISGHTALYWYRQSLGQGLEFLIYFQGNSAPDKSGLPSDRFSAERTGGSVSTLTIQRTQQEDSAVYLCASSFAGPRDEQFFGPGTRLTVL.

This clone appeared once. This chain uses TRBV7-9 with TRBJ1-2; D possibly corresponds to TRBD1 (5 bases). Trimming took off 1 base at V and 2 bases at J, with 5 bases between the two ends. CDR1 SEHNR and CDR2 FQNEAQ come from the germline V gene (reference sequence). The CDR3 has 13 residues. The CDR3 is CASSLGQNYGYTF. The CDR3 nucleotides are TGTGCCAGCAGCTTAGGACAGAACTATGGCTACACCTTC. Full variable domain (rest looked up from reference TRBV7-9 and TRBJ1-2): DTGVSQNPRHKITKRGQNVTFRCDPISEHNRLYWYRQTLGQGPEFLTYFQNEAQLEKSRLLSDRFSAERPKGSFSTLEIQRTEQGDSAMYLCASSLGQNYGYTFGSGTRLTVV.

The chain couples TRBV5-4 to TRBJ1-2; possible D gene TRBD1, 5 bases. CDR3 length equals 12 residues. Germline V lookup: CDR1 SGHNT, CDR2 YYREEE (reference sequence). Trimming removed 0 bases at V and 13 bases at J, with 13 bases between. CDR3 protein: CASSLVGGLVTF. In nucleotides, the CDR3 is TGTGCCAGCAGCTTGGTGGGGGGATTGGTCACCTTC. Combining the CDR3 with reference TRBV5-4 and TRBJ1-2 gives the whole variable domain ETGVTQSPTHLIKTRGQQVTLRCSSQSGHNTVSWYQQALGQGPQFIFQYYREEENGRGNFPPRFSGLQFPNYSSELNVNALELDDSALYLCASSLVGGLVTFGSGTRLTVV.

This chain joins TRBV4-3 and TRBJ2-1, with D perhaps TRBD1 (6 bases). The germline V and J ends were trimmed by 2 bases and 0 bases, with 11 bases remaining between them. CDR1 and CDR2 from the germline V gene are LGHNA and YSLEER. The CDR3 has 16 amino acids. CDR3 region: CASSQQPRGSYNEQFF. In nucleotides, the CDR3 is TGCGCCAGCAGCCAACAACCCAGGGGCTCCTACAATGAGCAGTTCTTC.

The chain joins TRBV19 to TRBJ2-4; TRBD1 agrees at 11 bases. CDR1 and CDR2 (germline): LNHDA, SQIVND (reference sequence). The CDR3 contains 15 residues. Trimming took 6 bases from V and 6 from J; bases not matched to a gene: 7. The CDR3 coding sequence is TGTGCCAGTAGCCTACCCGGGACAGGGGGAAACATTCAGTACTTC. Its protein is CASSLPGTGGNIQYF.

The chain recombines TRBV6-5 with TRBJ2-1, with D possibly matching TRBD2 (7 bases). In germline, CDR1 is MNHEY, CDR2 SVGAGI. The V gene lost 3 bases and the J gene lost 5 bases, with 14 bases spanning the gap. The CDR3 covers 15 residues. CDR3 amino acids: CASSYSAGAHNEQFF. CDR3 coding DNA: TGTGCCAGCAGTTATAGCGCGGGGGCCCACAATGAGCAGTTCTTC.

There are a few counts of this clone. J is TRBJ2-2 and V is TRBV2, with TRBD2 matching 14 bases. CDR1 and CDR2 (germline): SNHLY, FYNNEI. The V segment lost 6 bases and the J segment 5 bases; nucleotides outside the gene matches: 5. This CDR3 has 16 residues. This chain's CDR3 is CASRLGLAGGTGELFF. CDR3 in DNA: TGTGCCAGCAGACTCGGACTAGCGGGGGGTACCGGGGAGCTGTTTTTT.

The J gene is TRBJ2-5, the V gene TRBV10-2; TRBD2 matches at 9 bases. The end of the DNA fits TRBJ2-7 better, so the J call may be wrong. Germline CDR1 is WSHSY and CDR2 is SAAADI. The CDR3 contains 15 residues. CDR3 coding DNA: TGCGCCAGCAGTGATCCGGGACTAGCTCGGTACGAGCAGTACTTC. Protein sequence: CASSDPGLARYEQYF.

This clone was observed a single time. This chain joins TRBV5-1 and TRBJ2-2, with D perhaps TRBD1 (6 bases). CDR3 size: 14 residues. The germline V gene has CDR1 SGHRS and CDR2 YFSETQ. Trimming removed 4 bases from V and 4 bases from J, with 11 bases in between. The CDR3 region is CASSTQGLTGELFF. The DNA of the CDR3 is TGCGCCAGCAGCACACAGGGTCTCACCGGGGAGCTGTTTTTT. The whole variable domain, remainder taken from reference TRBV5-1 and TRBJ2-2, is KAGVTQTPRYLIKTRGQQVTLSCSPISGHRSVSWYQQTPGQGLQFLFEYFSETQRNKGNFPGRFSGRQFSNSRSEMNVSTLELGDSALYLCASSTQGLTGELFFGEGSRLTVL.

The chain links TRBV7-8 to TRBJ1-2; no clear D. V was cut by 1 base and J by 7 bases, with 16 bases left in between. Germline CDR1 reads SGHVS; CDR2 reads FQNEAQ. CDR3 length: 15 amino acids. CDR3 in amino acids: CASSLGVASDTGYTF. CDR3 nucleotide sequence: TGTGCCAGCAGCTTAGGAGTTGCCAGCGATACTGGCTACACCTTC.

The CDR3 loop is CASSLGLSKGSGANVLTF. The CDR3 DNA is TGTGCCAGCAGCTTGGGCTTGTCAAAAGGCTCTGGGGCCAACGTCCTGACTTTC. The chain has TRBV7-9 and TRBJ2-6; D ambiguous. This CDR3 has 18 residues. V dropped 3 bases and J dropped 0 bases, with 15 bases sitting between them. The germline V gene encodes CDR1 SEHNR and CDR2 FQNEAQ (reference sequence).

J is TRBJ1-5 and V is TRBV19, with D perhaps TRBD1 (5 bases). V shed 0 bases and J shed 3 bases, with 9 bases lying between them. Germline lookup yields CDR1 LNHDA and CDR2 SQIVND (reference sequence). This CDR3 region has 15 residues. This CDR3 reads CASSIEGQVNQPQHF. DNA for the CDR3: TGTGCCAGTAGTATAGAGGGGCAGGTCAATCAGCCCCAGCATTTT.

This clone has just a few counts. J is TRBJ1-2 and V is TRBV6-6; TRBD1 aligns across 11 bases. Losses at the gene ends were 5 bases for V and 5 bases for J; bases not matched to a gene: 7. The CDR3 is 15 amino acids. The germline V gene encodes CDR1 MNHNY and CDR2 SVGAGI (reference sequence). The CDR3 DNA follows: TGTGCCAGCAGTGGACAGGGGGCTACTCAATATGGCTACACCTTC. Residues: CASSGQGATQYGYTF.